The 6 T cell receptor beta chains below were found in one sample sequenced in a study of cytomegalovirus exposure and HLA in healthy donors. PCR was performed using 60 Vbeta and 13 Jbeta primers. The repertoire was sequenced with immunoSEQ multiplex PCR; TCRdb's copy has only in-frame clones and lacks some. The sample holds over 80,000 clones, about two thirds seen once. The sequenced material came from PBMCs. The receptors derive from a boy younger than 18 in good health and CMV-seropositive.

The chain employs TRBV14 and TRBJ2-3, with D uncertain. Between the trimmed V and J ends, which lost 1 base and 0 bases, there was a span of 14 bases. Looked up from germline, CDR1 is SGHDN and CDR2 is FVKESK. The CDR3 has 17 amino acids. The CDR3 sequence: CASSQVLTTRSTDTQYF. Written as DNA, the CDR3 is TGTGCCAGCAGCCAAGTTTTAACTACCCGTAGCACAGATACGCAGTATTTT.

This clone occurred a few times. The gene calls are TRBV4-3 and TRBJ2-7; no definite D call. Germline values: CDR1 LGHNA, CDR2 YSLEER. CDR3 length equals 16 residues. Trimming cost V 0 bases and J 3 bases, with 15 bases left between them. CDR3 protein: CASSQEVRAPSYEQYF. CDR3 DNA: TGCGCCAGCAGCCAAGAGGTTAGAGCCCCGAGCTACGAGCAGTACTTC.

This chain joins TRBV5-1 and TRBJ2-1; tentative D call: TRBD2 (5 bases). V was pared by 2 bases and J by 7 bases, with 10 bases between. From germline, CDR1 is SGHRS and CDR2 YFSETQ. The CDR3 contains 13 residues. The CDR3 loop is CASSFDGGNEQFF. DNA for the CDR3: TGCGCCAGCAGCTTCGACGGCGGGAATGAGCAGTTCTTC.

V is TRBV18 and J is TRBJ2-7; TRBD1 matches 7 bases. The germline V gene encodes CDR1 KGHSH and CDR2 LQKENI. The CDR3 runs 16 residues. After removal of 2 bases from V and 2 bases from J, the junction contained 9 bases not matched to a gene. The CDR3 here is CASSPYTGDLTYEQYF. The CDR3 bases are TGTGCCAGCTCACCATACACAGGGGATTTGACCTACGAGCAGTACTTC.

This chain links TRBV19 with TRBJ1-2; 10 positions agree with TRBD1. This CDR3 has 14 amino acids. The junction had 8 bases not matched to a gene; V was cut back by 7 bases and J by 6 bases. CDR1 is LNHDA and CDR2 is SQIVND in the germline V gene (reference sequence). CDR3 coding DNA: TGTGCCAGTAACCCCGGGGACAGGGGCCATGGCTACACCTTC. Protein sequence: CASNPGDRGHGYTF.

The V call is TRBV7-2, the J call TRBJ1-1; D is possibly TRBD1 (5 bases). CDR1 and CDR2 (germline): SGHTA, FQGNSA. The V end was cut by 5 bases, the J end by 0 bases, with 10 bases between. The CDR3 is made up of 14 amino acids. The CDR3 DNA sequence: TGTGCCAGCAGCACCACAGGCTTGAACACTGAAGCTTTCTTT. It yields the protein CASSTTGLNTEAFF.